This T cell receptor beta chain was sequenced for a study of T cells in tumors and immune-related adverse events (dated by TCRdb to the early 2020s). This clone was seen a single time. The antigen it binds to is not known. No base-level quality is on record; no much larger clone is a single base apart. The TCR beta locus was amplified and sequenced with the immunoSEQ assay, yielding bulk TCR Vbeta CDR3 data. The paper's data handling went like this. Non-productive CDR3s, sequences shorter than 7 amino acids, and those not starting with C or ending with F/W were excluded. Analysis was restricted to specimens with at least 1000 reads, and clonotypes were defined at the amino acid level. To compute clonality, Pielou's evenness was subtracted from 1. To equalize library sizes, abundance-weighted random subsampling with replacement was performed 100 times so that 95% confidence intervals could be reported. The Morisita overlap index was used to quantify repertoire overlap, and the top 40 clones in each specimen were examined for overlap with the irAE. TCRdb's version of the immuneACCESS table is confined to in-frame rearrangements and falls short of the full clone set. An unresolved V gene accounts for under half of the shortfall where checked; the remainder is of unknown origin. The DNA gave D and trimming, while V, J and clone size come from that table. Here the sample has 7,900 or so clones; 94% occur a single time. 2% to 2.5% of the sample lies in the top ten.

This specimen's treatment or condition label, per the study, means: nivolumab (PD-1 blockade) given before sampling. The DNeasy Blood and Tissue Kit was used to extract DNA from formalin-fixed paraffin-embedded specimens. The source is a female donor with metastatic renal cell carcinoma. The input for sequencing was lymph node tissue, taken from a patient treated with anti-PD-1 therapy.

CDR3 loop: CASSQGIGGQTHNEQFF. The DNA is TGTGCCAGCAGCCAAGGAATTGGGGGCCAGACCCACAATGAGCAGTTCTTC. Recombination joined TRBV4-2 with TRBJ2-1, and TRBD1 may be the D gene, going by 6 matching bases. V sheds 1 base and J sheds 5 bases, leaving 18 bases between their ends. The germline V gene encodes CDR1 LGHNA and CDR2 YNFKEQ. Including cysteine and phenylalanine, the CDR3 has 17 amino acids. Only the CDR3 DNA stays, 51 bases, in frame from base 1.